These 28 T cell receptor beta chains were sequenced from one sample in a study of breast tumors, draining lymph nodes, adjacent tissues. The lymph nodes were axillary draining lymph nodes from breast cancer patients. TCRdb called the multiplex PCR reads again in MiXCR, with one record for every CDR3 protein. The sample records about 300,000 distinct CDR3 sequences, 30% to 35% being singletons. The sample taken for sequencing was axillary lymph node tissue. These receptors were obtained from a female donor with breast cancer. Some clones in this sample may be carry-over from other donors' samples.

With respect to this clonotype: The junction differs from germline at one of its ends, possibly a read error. The CDR3 is CASSFSSGIYNDQFF. The CDR3, as DNA: TGCGCCAGCAGCTTCTCTAGCGGGATTTACAATGACCAGTTCTTC. This chain joins TRBV5-1 and TRBJ2-1; TRBD2 aligns across 9 bases. Germline V gene data show CDR1 as SGHRS and CDR2 as YFSETQ. CDR3 length: 15 residues.

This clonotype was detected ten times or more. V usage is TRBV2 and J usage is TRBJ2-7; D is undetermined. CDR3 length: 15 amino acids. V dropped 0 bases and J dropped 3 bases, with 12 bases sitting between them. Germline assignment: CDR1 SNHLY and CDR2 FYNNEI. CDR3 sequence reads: CASSEAGSLGYEQYF. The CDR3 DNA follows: TGTGCCAGCAGTGAAGCGGGCAGTTTGGGCTACGAGCAGTACTTC.

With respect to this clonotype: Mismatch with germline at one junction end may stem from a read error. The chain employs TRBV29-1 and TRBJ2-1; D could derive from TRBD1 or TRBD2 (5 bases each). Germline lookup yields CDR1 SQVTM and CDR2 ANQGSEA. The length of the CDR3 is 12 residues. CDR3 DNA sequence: TGCAGCGTTGAGGGGACGATCAATAAGCAGTTCTTC. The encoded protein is CSVEGTINKQFF.

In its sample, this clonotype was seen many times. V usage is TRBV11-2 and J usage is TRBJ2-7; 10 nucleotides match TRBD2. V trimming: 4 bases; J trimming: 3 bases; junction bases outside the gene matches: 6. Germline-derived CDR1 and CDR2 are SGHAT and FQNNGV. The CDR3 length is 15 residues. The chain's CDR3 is CASSSKREGLYEQYF. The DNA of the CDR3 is TGTGCCAGCAGCTCAAAGCGGGAGGGCCTCTACGAGCAGTACTTC.

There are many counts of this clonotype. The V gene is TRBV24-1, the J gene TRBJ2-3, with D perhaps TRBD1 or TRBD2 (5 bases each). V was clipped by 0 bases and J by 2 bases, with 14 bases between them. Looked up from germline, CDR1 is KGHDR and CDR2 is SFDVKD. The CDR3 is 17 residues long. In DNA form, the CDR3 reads TGTGCCACCAGTGATTTGGGGGGACCTACCTACACAGATACGCAGTATTTT. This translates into CATSDLGGPTYTDTQYF.

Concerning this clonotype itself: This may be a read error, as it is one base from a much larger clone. The CDR3 loop is CASSVVICDMVLYAGTGELFF. As DNA, the CDR3 is TGTGCCAGCAGCGTAGTTATATGCGATATGGTCCTCTACGCGGGCACCGGGGAGCTGTTTTTT. The chain uses TRBV9 and TRBJ2-2, with a possible D match to TRBD2 (5 bases). The CDR3 spans 21 residues. CDR1 SGDLS and CDR2 YYNGEE come from the germline V gene. V lost 0 bases, J lost 4 bases, and 28 bases lay in between.

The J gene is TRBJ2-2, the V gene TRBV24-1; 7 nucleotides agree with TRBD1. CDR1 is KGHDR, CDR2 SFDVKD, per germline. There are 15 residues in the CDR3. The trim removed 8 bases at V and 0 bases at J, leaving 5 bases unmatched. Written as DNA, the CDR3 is TGTGCCACCACCGGGACAGACGCGAACACCGGGGAGCTGTTTTTT. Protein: CATTGTDANTGELFF.

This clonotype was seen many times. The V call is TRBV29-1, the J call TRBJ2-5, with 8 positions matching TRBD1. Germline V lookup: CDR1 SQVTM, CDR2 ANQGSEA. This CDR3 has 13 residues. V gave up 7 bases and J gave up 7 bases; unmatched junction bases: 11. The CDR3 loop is CSARGPEGGTQYF. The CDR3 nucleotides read TGCAGCGCCAGGGGGCCCGAAGGGGGGACCCAGTACTTC.

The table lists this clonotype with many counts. This CDR3 is CASSLGGAVGGDTQYF. Written as DNA, the CDR3 is TGTGCCAGCAGTTTGGGGGGAGCGGTGGGGGGGGATACGCAGTATTTT. This chain uses TRBV12-3 or TRBV12-4 with TRBJ2-3, with TRBD2 matching over 7 bases. The CDR3 covers 16 residues. V lost 3 bases and J lost 6; bases outside the gene matches: 12.

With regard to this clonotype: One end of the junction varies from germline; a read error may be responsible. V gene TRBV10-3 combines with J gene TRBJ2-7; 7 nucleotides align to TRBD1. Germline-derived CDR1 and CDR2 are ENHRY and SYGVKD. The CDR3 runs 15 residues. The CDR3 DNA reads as TGTGCCATCAGTGAGACTACAGGGGTTCCCTACGAGCAGCTCTTC. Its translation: CAISETTGVPYEQLF.

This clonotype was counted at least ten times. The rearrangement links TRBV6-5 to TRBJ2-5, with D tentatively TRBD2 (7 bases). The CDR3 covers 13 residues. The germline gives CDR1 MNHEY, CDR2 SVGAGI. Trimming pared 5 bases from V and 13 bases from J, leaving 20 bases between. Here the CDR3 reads CASSKTGRGGPYF. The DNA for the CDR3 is TGTGCCAGCAGTAAAACAGGTCGCGGGGGCCCGTACTTC.

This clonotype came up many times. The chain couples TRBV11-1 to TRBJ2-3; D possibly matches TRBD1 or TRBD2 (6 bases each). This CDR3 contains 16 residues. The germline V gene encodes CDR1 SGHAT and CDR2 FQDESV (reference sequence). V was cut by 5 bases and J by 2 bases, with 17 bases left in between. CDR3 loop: CASSLIVGGITDTQYF. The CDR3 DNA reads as TGTGCCAGCAGCCTCATTGTGGGGGGCATCACAGATACGCAGTATTTT.

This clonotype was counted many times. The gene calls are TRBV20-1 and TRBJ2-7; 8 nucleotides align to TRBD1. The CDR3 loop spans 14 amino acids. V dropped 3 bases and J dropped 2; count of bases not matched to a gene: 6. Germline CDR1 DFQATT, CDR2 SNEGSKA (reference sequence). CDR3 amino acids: CSARIQGGPYEQYF. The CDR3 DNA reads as TGCAGTGCTAGGATACAGGGGGGTCCCTACGAGCAGTACTTC.

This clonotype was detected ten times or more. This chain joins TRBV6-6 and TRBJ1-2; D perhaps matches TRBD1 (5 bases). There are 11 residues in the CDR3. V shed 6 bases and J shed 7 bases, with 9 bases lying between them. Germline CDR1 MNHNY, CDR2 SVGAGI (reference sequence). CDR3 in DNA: TGTGCCAGCAGCTTTGACAGTGGCTACACCTTC. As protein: CASSFDSGYTF.

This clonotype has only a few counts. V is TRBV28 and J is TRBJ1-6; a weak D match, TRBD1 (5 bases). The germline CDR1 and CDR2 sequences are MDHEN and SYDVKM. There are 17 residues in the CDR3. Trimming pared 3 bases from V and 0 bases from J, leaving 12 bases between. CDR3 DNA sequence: TGTGCCAGCAGTTTCCAGGGAGGGAGCTCCTATAATTCACCCCTCCACTTT. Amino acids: CASSFQGGSSYNSPLHF. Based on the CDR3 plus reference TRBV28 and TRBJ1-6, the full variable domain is DVKVTQSSRYLVKRTGEKVFLECVQDMDHENMFWYRQDPGLGLRLIYFSYDVKMKEKGDIPEGYSVSREKKERFSLILESASTNQTSMYLCASSFQGGSSYNSPLHFGNGTRLTVT.

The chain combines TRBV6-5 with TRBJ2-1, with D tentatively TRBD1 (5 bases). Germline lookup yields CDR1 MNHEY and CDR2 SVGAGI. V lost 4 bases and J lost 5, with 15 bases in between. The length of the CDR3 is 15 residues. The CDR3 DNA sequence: TGTGCCAGCAGTTCGCAGGGCCTCTGGAACAATGAGCAGTTCTTC. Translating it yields CASSSQGLWNNEQFF.

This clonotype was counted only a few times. The CDR3 coding sequence is TGTGCCAGCAGTGTTAGCGGGGGACAGAAAGAGACCCAGTACTTC. Translation gives CASSVSGGQKETQYF. J is TRBJ2-5 and V is TRBV28; 9 nucleotides align to TRBD2. V shed 5 bases and J 3 bases; nucleotides not matched to a gene: 7. CDR3 length equals 15 residues. CDR1 is MDHEN and CDR2 is SYDVKM in the germline V gene.

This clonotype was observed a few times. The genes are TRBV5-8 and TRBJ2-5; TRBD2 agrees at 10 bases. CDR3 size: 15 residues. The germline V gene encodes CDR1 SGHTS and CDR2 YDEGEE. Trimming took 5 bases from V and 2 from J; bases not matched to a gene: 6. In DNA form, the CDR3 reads TGTGCCAGCAGTTCGGGACTAGCGACACAAGAGACCCAGTACTTC. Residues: CASSSGLATQETQYF.

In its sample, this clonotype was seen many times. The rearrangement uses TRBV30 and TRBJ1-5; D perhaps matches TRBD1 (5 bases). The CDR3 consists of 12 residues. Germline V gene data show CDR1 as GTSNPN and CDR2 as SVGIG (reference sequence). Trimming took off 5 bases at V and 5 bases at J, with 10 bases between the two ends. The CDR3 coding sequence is TGTGCCTGGGGCGGGGGGGATCAGCCCCAGCATTTT. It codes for CAWGGGDQPQHF.

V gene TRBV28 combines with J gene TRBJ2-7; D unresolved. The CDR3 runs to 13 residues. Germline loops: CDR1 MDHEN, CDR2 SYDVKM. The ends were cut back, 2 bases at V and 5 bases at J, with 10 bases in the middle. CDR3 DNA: TGTGCCAGCAGTTTAGCTCGGCAGAACGAGCAGTACTTC. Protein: CASSLARQNEQYF.

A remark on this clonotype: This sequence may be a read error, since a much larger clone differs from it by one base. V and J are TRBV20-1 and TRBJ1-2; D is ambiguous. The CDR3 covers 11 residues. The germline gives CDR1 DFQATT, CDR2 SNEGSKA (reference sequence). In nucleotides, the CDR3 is TGCAGTGCCCCGGGATCGTATGGCCACACCTTC. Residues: CSAPGSYGHTF.

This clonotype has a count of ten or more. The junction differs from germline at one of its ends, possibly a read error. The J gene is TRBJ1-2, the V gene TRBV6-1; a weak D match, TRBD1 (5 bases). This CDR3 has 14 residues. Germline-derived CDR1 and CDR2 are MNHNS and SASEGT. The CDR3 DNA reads TGTGCCAGCAGCGAAGGCAGAAGTGGGGGAGGCTACACCTTC. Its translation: CASSEGRSGGGYTF.

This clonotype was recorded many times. In nucleotides, the CDR3 is TGCAGTGCCCTACTAGGTAGCACAGATACGCAGTATTTT. It codes for CSALLGSTDTQYF. The genes are TRBV20-1 and TRBJ2-3, with D possibly TRBD2 on 5 matching bases. Deletions cut 6 bases from V and 0 bases from J, with 10 bases between. This CDR3 is built from 13 residues. Germline values: CDR1 DFQATT, CDR2 SNEGSKA (reference sequence).

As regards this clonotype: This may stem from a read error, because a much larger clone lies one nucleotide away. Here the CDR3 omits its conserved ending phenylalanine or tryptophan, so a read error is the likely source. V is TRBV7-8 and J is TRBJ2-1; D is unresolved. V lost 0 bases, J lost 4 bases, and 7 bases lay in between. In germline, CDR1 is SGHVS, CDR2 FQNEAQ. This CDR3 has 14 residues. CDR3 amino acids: CASSLAGRYNEQFL. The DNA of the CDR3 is TGTGCCAGCAGCTTAGCCGGCAGATACAATGAGCAGTTCCTC.

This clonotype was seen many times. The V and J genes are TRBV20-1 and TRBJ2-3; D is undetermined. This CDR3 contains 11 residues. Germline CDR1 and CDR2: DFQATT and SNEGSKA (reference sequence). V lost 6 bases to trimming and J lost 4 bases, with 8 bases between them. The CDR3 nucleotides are TGCAGTGCCTCTAACGCAGATACGCAGTATTTT. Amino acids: CSASNADTQYF.

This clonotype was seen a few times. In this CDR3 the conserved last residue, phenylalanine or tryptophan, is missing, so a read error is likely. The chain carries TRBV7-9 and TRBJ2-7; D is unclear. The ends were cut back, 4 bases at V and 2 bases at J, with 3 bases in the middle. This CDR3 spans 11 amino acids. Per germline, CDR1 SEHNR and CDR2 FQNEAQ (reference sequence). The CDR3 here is CASSSAYEQYL. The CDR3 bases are TGTGCCAGCAGCTCCGCCTACGAGCAGTACCTC.

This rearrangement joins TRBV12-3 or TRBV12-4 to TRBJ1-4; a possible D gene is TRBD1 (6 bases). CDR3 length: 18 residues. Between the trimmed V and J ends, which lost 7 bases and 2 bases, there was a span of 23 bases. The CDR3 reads CASTTVSGRGMTNEKLFF. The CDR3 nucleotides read TGTGCCAGCACCACCGTTAGCGGGAGGGGGATGACTAATGAAAAACTGTTTTTT.

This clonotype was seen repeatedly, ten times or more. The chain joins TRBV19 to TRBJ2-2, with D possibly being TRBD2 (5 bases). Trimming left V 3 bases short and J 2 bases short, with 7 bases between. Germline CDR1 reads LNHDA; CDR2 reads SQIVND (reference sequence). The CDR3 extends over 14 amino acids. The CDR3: CASSIRTNTGELFF. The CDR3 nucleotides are TGTGCCAGTAGTATCCGGACTAACACCGGGGAGCTGTTTTTT.